Listed below are T cell receptor beta chains from one sample, sequenced in a study of Ad26.COV2.S vaccination and SARS-CoV-2 variants. Clones were sequenced by immunoSEQ multiplex PCR, and TCRdb holds only the in-frame ones, with some missing. The data contain about 87,000 clones, more than 70% of them singletons. Sequenced material: peripheral blood, taken after recovery from COVID-19. The source is a human donor who had recovered from COVID-19. Both conserved end residues are part of each CDR3. The order of the fields is clone size, V gene, J gene, D gene, CDR3 DNA, CDR3 protein. The D gene is left open where the match is weak. Clone size appears in some rows only: once, few, many, or a class for an expanded clone.

size: .; V: TRBV6-2/TRBV6-3; J: TRBJ1-1; D: .; DNA: TGTGCCAGCAGTTACGAGGGGACTGAAGCTTTCTTT; CDR3: CASSYEGTEAFF
size: once; V: TRBV7-9; J: TRBJ1-4; D: .; DNA: TGTGCCAGCAGCGACCCACCGGCACCTCAGGCATCTAATGAAAAACTGTTTTTT; CDR3: CASSDPPAPQASNEKLFF
size: .; V: TRBV27; J: TRBJ2-3; D: .; DNA: TGTGCCAGTACGGAGGGATATACGCAGTATTTT; CDR3: CASTEGYTQYF
size: .; V: TRBV24-1; J: TRBJ2-7; D: .; DNA: TGTGCCACCGGCCCCGGCCGGAACGGCGAGCAGTACTTC; CDR3: CATGPGRNGEQYF
size: once; V: TRBV13; J: TRBJ1-5; D: .; DNA: TGTGCCAGCAGCCCTAGAGGGGGCAATCAGCCCCAGCATTTT; CDR3: CASSPRGGNQPQHF
size: .; V: TRBV11-3; J: TRBJ2-1; D: TRBD2; DNA: TGTGCCAGCAGCTCCGGGACTAGTGGTGAGCAGTTCTTC; CDR3: CASSSGTSGEQFF
size: .; V: TRBV7-8; J: TRBJ2-2; D: .; DNA: TGTGCCAGCAGCTTAGTTGGGTTAGACTTCTCGAACACCGGGGAGCTGTTTTTT; CDR3: CASSLVGLDFSNTGELFF
size: few; V: TRBV27; J: TRBJ1-5; D: TRBD1; DNA: TGTGCCAGCAGCAACCCCAGGGACAGGCCACAGCCCCAGCATTTT; CDR3: CASSNPRDRPQPQHF
size: .; V: TRBV3-1/TRBV3-2; J: TRBJ1-2; D: .; DNA: TGTGCCAGCAGCCAAGCCCAATACGGGGGGCTAGGTGGCTACACCTTC; CDR3: CASSQAQYGGLGGYTF
size: .; V: TRBV3-1/TRBV3-2; J: TRBJ2-1; D: TRBD2; DNA: TGTGCCAGCAGCCCGATTAGCGGGAGGGAGCAGTTCTTC; CDR3: CASSPISGREQFF
size: .; V: TRBV4-1; J: TRBJ1-2; D: .; DNA: TGCGCCAGCAGCCAAGATCCGGCGACCGATTTCTATGGCTACACCTTC; CDR3: CASSQDPATDFYGYTF
size: .; V: TRBV9; J: TRBJ1-2; D: .; DNA: TGTGCCAGCAGCGCCGGGTCTCTCCGCAGCTATGGCTACACCTTC; CDR3: CASSAGSLRSYGYTF
size: .; V: TRBV3-1/TRBV3-2; J: TRBJ2-7; D: .; DNA: TGTGCCAGCAGCTTCCAAGAGGGCCCCTACGAGCAGTACTTC; CDR3: CASSFQEGPYEQYF
size: .; V: TRBV6-5; J: TRBJ1-1; D: .; DNA: TGTGCCAGCAGTTACTCGGGAGGGGTCGACACTGAAGCTTTCTTT; CDR3: CASSYSGGVDTEAFF
size: .; V: TRBV29-1; J: TRBJ2-1; D: .; DNA: TGCAGCGTTGAAGTTGGAGAGCAGTTCTTC; CDR3: CSVEVGEQFF
size: .; V: TRBV28; J: TRBJ2-5; D: .; DNA: TGTGCCAGCAGTTTATTGGGGGCTGAGACCCAGTACTTC; CDR3: CASSLLGAETQYF
size: .; V: TRBV10-1; J: TRBJ2-4; D: .; DNA: TGCGCCAGCAGTGAGTCAGCGGGCCGCCTAGCCAAAAACATTCAGTACTTC; CDR3: CASSESAGRLAKNIQYF
size: .; V: TRBV24-1; J: TRBJ2-3; D: .; DNA: TGTGCCACCAGTGATTCGCGGGACTCCACAGATACGCAGTATTTT; CDR3: CATSDSRDSTDTQYF
size: .; V: TRBV6-4; J: TRBJ2-1; D: TRBD2; DNA: TGTGCCAGCAGTATCTCGACTAGCAGCTCCTACAATGAGCAGTTCTTC; CDR3: CASSISTSSSYNEQFF
size: few; V: TRBV6-2/TRBV6-3; J: TRBJ1-1; D: TRBD1; DNA: TGTGCCAGCAGCCGACAGGGAAAAGCTTTCTTT; CDR3: CASSRQGKAFF
size: .; V: TRBV29-1; J: TRBJ2-1; D: TRBD1; DNA: TGCAGCGTTAGAGGACAGGTGGATGAGCAGTTCTTC; CDR3: CSVRGQVDEQFF
size: .; V: TRBV4-1; J: TRBJ1-4; D: .; DNA: TGCGCCAGCAGCCAAGTGGGGGGGAATGAAAAACTGTTTTTT; CDR3: CASSQVGGNEKLFF
size: .; V: TRBV24-1; J: TRBJ2-5; D: .; DNA: TGTGCCACCAGTGATTCGCCTCCAGGGGAAGAGACCCAGTACTTC; CDR3: CATSDSPPGEETQYF
size: .; V: TRBV19; J: TRBJ2-5; D: .; DNA: TGTGCCAGTAGTCTACAGGGACCAACGGCCCAGTACTTC; CDR3: CASSLQGPTAQYF
size: .; V: TRBV7-2; J: TRBJ2-7; D: .; DNA: TGTGCCAGCAGCTCTACAGCGTACGAGCAGTACTTC; CDR3: CASSSTAYEQYF
size: .; V: TRBV5-5; J: TRBJ2-7; D: .; DNA: TGTGCCAGCAGCTTGGGACGGCTGCCGGACGAGCAGTACTTC; CDR3: CASSLGRLPDEQYF
size: .; V: TRBV12-5; J: TRBJ1-3; D: .; DNA: TGTGCTAGTGGTTTCCCGGATCGATCTGGAAACACCATATATTTT; CDR3: CASGFPDRSGNTIYF
size: .; V: TRBV29-1; J: TRBJ1-2; D: TRBD1; DNA: TGCAGCGTTGAAGTGGGACAGGGGCATAACTATGGCTACACCTTC; CDR3: CSVEVGQGHNYGYTF
size: .; V: TRBV19; J: TRBJ1-4; D: .; DNA: TGTGCCAGTAGTATAGGAGGCTTCGGGAGTGAAAAACTGTTTTTT; CDR3: CASSIGGFGSEKLFF
size: .; V: TRBV6-6; J: TRBJ1-2; D: TRBD1; DNA: TGTGCCAGCAGTCCGAGCCGACAGGGCGAGGGCTACACCTTC; CDR3: CASSPSRQGEGYTF
size: .; V: TRBV6-6; J: TRBJ2-1; D: .; DNA: TGTGCCAGCAGCTCAACTACTCCCGAGCAGTTCTTC; CDR3: CASSSTTPEQFF
size: .; V: TRBV28; J: TRBJ1-2; D: .; DNA: TGTGCCAGCACCCTTGGCACAGGGAGGGTTGGCTACACCTTC; CDR3: CASTLGTGRVGYTF
size: .; V: TRBV7-7; J: TRBJ2-3; D: .; DNA: TGTGCCAGCAGCCGCGGGGGCTGGAGCACAGATACGCAGTATTTT; CDR3: CASSRGGWSTDTQYF
size: .; V: TRBV7-9; J: TRBJ2-7; D: TRBD1; DNA: TGTGCCAGCAGCCAAACCGGGACAGGGGGCGCCTACGAGCAGTACTTC; CDR3: CASSQTGTGGAYEQYF
size: .; V: TRBV27; J: TRBJ1-1; D: TRBD1; DNA: TGTGCCAGCAGTTTTCACAGGGGAATGAACACTGAAGCTTTCTTT; CDR3: CASSFHRGMNTEAFF
size: .; V: TRBV28; J: TRBJ1-1; D: .; DNA: TGTGCCACCTCCTTTTCCCCAGGGGTCGATGAAGCTTTCTTT; CDR3: CATSFSPGVDEAFF
size: .; V: TRBV3-1/TRBV3-2; J: TRBJ1-2; D: .; DNA: TGTGCCAGCAGCCAAGAATACATGGCTAACTATGGCTACACCTTC; CDR3: CASSQEYMANYGYTF
size: few; V: TRBV5-8; J: TRBJ1-5; D: .; DNA: TGTGCCAGCAGCCCTTGGTTGGGGAATCAGCCCCAGCATTTT; CDR3: CASSPWLGNQPQHF
size: .; V: TRBV27; J: TRBJ2-3; D: TRBD2; DNA: TGTGCCAGCAGTTTATTGGGGCTAGCGGAGGCGAGGTGGGATACGCAGTATTTT; CDR3: CASSLLGLAEARWDTQYF
size: .; V: TRBV6-2/TRBV6-3; J: TRBJ1-2; D: TRBD1; DNA: TGTGCCAGCAGTTATCCTCAACGGACAGGGGAATATGGCTACACCTTC; CDR3: CASSYPQRTGEYGYTF
size: .; V: TRBV6-1; J: TRBJ1-2; D: TRBD1; DNA: TGTGCCAGCAGTGCCACCAATTTCGGGGGACAGGCCGGGGCTGGCTACACCTTC; CDR3: CASSATNFGGQAGAGYTF
size: few; V: TRBV5-4; J: TRBJ2-7; D: TRBD1; DNA: TGTGCCAGCAGTCGGACAGGGCGGGATTCCTACGAGCAGTACTTC; CDR3: CASSRTGRDSYEQYF
size: .; V: TRBV6-2/TRBV6-3; J: TRBJ1-1; D: TRBD1; DNA: TGTGCCAGCAGTTACCGAGGGGGCAACACTGAAGCTTTCTTT; CDR3: CASSYRGGNTEAFF
size: .; V: TRBV2; J: TRBJ2-7; D: .; DNA: TGTGCCAGCAGACCTACTTTTGACGGCTACGAGCAGTACTTC; CDR3: CASRPTFDGYEQYF
size: .; V: TRBV7-2; J: TRBJ2-7; D: .; DNA: TGTGCCAGCAGCTTAGGAGGCAGTAGCTCCTACGAGCAGTACTTC; CDR3: CASSLGGSSSYEQYF
size: .; V: TRBV29-1; J: TRBJ1-1; D: .; DNA: TGCAGCGTTGTTTCCGGGACACAGATGAACACTGAAGCTTTCTTT; CDR3: CSVVSGTQMNTEAFF
size: .; V: TRBV3-1/TRBV3-2; J: TRBJ2-6; D: .; DNA: TGTGCCAGCAGTCCCAGCTCTGGGGCCAACGTCCTGACTTTC; CDR3: CASSPSSGANVLTF
size: .; V: TRBV29-1; J: TRBJ1-2; D: .; DNA: TGCAGCGTTTTGACAGCTTTTTCTGGCTACACCTTC; CDR3: CSVLTAFSGYTF